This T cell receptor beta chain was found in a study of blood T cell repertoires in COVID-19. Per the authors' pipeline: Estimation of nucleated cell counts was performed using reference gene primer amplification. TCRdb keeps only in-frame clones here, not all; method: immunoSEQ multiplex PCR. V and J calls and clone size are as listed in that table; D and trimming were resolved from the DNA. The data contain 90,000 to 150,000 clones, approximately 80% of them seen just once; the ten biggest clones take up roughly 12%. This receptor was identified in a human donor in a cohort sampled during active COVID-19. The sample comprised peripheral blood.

CDR3 protein: CATRGRGPTNSSYEQYF. The CDR3 DNA follows: TGTGCCACCAGGGGGCGGGGGCCGACCAATAGCTCCTACGAGCAGTACTTC. The chain recombines TRBV19 with TRBJ2-7; TRBD1 is a possible D gene (8 bases). V shed 10 bases and J shed 0 bases, with 25 bases lying between them. The CDR3 covers 17 residues. Per germline, CDR1 LNHDA and CDR2 SQIVND (reference sequence).